Each of the 14 T cell receptor beta chains below was sequenced from the same sample in a study of OX40 agonist ivuxolimab in advanced cancers. The repertoire was sequenced with immunoSEQ multiplex PCR; TCRdb's copy has only in-frame clones and lacks some. The repertoire holds 40,000 to 60,000 clones, with around 90% as singletons. Sequencing was performed on CD4+ or CD8+ T cells sorted from blood, taken in a trial of the OX40 agonist ivuxolimab. These receptors were obtained from an adult with an advanced solid tumor such as melanoma, head and neck, liver or kidney cancer.

The V call is TRBV19, the J call TRBJ2-7; 7 bases agree with TRBD1. This CDR3 is built from 13 residues. From germline, CDR1 is LNHDA and CDR2 SQIVND (reference sequence). V was pared by 9 bases and J by 2 bases, with 7 bases of the junction left unmatched. CDR3 protein: CASTGTEPYEQYF. DNA for the CDR3: TGTGCCAGCACCGGGACAGAGCCCTACGAGCAGTACTTC.

The rearrangement joins TRBV7-2 to TRBJ1-2; 7 bases match TRBD1. Germline V gene data show CDR1 as SGHTA and CDR2 as FQGNSA. V was clipped by 2 bases and J by 0 bases; unmatched bases: 3. The CDR3 is 15 amino acids. The chain's CDR3 is CASSLRDRPNYGYTF. The CDR3 DNA reads TGTGCCAGCAGCTTACGGGACAGACCTAACTATGGCTACACCTTC.

The chain links TRBV4-2 to TRBJ1-1; D is undetermined. The CDR3 length is 16 residues. Trimming took 0 bases from V and 7 from J, leaving 18 bases between them. CDR1 is LGHNA and CDR2 is YNFKEQ in the germline V gene. The CDR3: CASSQEMVSFGSEAFF. For the CDR3, the DNA is TGTGCCAGCAGCCAAGAGATGGTTTCTTTCGGCAGTGAAGCTTTCTTT.

The rearrangement links TRBV10-1 to TRBJ2-2, with 8 positions matching TRBD2. This CDR3 is built from 19 residues. The V and J ends lost 4 bases and 3 bases, in that order; junction bases with no gene match: 16. Germline loops: CDR1 WNHNN, CDR2 SYGVQD (reference sequence). As DNA, the CDR3 is TGCGCCAGCAGTGGCCCGAAGCGGGGGCCACCCGGCGACACCGGGGAGCTGTTTTTT. It encodes CASSGPKRGPPGDTGELFF.

The genes are TRBV6-6 and TRBJ1-5, with D uncertain. The CDR3 is 14 amino acids. Trimming took 7 bases from V and 3 from J, leaving 13 bases between them. The germline V gene encodes CDR1 MNHNY and CDR2 SVGAGI (reference sequence). CDR3 amino acids: CASTVGSDNQPQHF. The CDR3 DNA is TGTGCCAGCACTGTAGGATCGGACAATCAGCCCCAGCATTTT.

The rearrangement joins TRBV30 to TRBJ1-2; 10 positions match TRBD1. The germline CDR1 and CDR2 sequences are GTSNPN and SVGIG (reference sequence). The ends lost 2 bases at V and 6 bases at J; junction bases unmatched: 3. This CDR3 is built from 13 residues. CDR3 coding DNA: TGTGCCTGGAGTACCGGGACAGGGGATGGCTACACCTTC. Protein product: CAWSTGTGDGYTF. The entire variable domain, with the rest obtained from reference TRBV30 and TRBJ1-2, is as follows: SQTIHQWPATLVQPVGSPLSLECTVEGTSNPNLYWYRQAAGRGLQLLFYSVGIGQISSEVPQNLSASRPQDRQFILSSKKLLLSDSGFYLCAWSTGTGDGYTFGSGTRLTVV.

The gene calls are TRBV13 and TRBJ1-2; the D is unclear. The CDR3 has 12 residues. Germline CDR1 is PRHDT and CDR2 is FYEKMQ (reference sequence). Trimming took off 0 bases at V and 8 bases at J, with 7 bases between the two ends. The CDR3 bases are TGTGCCAGCAGCTTAGGTCTAAGAGGCTACACCTTC. Translating it yields CASSLGLRGYTF.

This clone was detected once. V and J are TRBV7-9 and TRBJ2-2, with 11 bases identical to TRBD2. Germline assignment: CDR1 SEHNR and CDR2 FQNEAQ (reference sequence). The V segment lost 5 bases and the J segment 5 bases; nucleotides outside the gene matches: 4. The CDR3 contains 15 residues. The CDR3 bases are TGTGCCAGCAGCCCCCCTAGCGGGGGGACCGGGGAGCTGTTTTTT. Protein sequence: CASSPPSGGTGELFF.

The chain couples TRBV6-5 to TRBJ2-6, with D perhaps TRBD1 (6 bases). CDR1 and CDR2 from the germline V gene are MNHEY and SVGAGI. This CDR3 comprises 15 residues. V lost 5 bases and J 4 bases, leaving 12 bases between the germline ends. The DNA of the CDR3 is TGTGCCAGCAGTCTACAGGGCGCGGGGGCCAACGTCCTGACTTTC. Encoded protein: CASSLQGAGANVLTF.

This chain joins TRBV28 and TRBJ2-2, with 7 bases identical to TRBD1. Unmatched junction bases numbered 15, after V lost 5 bases and J lost 3 bases. The CDR3 spans 18 residues. Germline assignment: CDR1 MDHEN and CDR2 SYDVKM. This chain's CDR3 is CASSPPRGTVPDTGELFF. In DNA, the CDR3 is TGTGCCAGCAGTCCCCCGCGAGGGACAGTCCCGGACACCGGGGAGCTGTTTTTT. Complete variable domain (other parts from reference TRBV28 and TRBJ2-2): DVKVTQSSRYLVKRTGEKVFLECVQDMDHENMFWYRQDPGLGLRLIYFSYDVKMKEKGDIPEGYSVSREKKERFSLILESASTNQTSMYLCASSPPRGTVPDTGELFFGEGSRLTVL.

The V call is TRBV27, the J call TRBJ1-1; tentative D call: TRBD1 (5 bases). Germline CDR1 MNHEY, CDR2 SMNVEV (reference sequence). The CDR3 sequence is 16 residues long. V lost 6 bases, J lost 0 bases, and 17 bases lay in between. Written as DNA, the CDR3 is TGTGCCAGCAGGAAGGGACGGCAGTTAATGAACACTGAAGCTTTCTTT. It is translated as CASRKGRQLMNTEAFF.

The CDR3 is CAISEGRYVETQYF. CDR3 DNA: TGTGCCATCAGTGAGGGGAGGTACGTGGAGACCCAGTACTTC. The chain recombines TRBV10-3 with TRBJ2-5, with D possibly TRBD2 on 6 matching bases. The CDR3 is made up of 14 amino acids. Germline CDR1 ENHRY, CDR2 SYGVKD. V gave up 2 bases and J gave up 5 bases, with 12 bases separating them.

The genes are TRBV6-4 and TRBJ2-3; possible D gene TRBD2, 6 bases. Trimming removed 4 bases at V and 1 base at J, with 12 bases between. From germline, CDR1 is MRHNA and CDR2 SNTAGT. The CDR3 is made up of 15 amino acids. CDR3 in amino acids: CASSAGGGGTDTQYF. The DNA for the CDR3 is TGTGCCAGCAGTGCCGGTGGCGGGGGCACAGATACGCAGTATTTT.

V usage is TRBV9 and J usage is TRBJ2-7, with D possibly TRBD2 on 5 matching bases. The CDR3 sequence is 14 residues long. Germline CDR1 is SGDLS and CDR2 is YYNGEE. With 0 bases removed from V and 2 bases from J, the gap between germline ends came to 9 bases. CDR3 loop: CASSVGGSAYEQYF. In DNA form, the CDR3 reads TGTGCCAGCAGCGTAGGAGGGTCTGCCTACGAGCAGTACTTC.